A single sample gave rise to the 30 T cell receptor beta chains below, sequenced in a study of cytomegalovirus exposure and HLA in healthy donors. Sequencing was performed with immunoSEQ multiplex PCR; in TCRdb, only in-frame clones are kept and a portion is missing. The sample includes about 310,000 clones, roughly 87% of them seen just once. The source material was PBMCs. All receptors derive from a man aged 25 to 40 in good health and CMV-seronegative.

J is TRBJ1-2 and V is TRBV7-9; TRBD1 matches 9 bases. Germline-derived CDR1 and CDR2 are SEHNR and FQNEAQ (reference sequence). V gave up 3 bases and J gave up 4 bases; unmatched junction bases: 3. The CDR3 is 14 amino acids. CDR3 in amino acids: CASSLTGGFYGYTF. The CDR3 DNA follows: TGTGCCAGCAGCTTGACAGGGGGATTCTATGGCTACACCTTC.

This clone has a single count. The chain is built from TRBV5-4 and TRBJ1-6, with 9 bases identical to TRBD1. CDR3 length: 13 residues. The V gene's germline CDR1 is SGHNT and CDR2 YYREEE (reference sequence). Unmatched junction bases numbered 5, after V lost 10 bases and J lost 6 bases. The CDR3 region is CAGGQGGNSPLHF. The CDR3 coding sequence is TGTGCCGGGGGACAGGGTGGTAATTCACCCCTCCACTTT.

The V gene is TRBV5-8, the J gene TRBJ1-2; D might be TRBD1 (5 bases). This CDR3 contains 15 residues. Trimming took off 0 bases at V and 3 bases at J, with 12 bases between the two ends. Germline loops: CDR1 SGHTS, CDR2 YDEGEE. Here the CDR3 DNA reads TGTGCCAGCAGCTTGGTTGGGGCTCGGGACTATGGCTACACCTTC. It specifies CASSLVGARDYGYTF.

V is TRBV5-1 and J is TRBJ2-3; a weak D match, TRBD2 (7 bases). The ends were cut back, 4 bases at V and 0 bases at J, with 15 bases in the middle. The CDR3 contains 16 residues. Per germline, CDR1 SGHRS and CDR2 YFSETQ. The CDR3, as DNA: TGCGCCAGCAGCCTTAGTAGGGGGGGCAGCACAGATACGCAGTATTTT. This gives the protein CASSLSRGGSTDTQYF.

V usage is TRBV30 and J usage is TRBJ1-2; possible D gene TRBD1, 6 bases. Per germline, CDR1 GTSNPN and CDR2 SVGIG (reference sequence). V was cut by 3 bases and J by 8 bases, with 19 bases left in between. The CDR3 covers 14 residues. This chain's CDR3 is CAWRDRYRERGYTF. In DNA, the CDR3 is TGTGCCTGGAGGGACCGATACAGGGAGAGAGGCTACACCTTC.

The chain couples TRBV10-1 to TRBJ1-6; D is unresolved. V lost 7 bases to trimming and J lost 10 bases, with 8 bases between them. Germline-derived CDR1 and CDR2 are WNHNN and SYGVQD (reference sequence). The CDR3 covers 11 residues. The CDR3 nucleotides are TGCGCCAGCACCCTCGGGTCACCCCTCCACTTT. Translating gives CASTLGSPLHF.

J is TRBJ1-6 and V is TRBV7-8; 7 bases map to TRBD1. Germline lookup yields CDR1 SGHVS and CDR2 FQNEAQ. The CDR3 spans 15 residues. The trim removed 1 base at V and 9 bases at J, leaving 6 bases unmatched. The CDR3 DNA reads TGTGCCAGCAGCTTAGATCGACAGGGCACTTCACCCCTCCACTTT. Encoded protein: CASSLDRQGTSPLHF.

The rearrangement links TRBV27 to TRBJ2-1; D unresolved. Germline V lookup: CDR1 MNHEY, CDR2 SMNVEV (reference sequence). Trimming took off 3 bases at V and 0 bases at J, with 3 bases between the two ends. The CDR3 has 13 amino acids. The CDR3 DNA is TGTGCCAGCAGTTTCGGCTCCTACAATGAGCAGTTCTTC. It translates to CASSFGSYNEQFF.

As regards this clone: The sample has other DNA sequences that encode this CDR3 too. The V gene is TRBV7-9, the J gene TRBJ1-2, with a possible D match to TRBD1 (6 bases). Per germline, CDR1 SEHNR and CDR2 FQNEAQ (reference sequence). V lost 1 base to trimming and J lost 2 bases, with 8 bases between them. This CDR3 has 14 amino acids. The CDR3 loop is CASSLEGQNYGYTF. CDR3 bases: TGTGCCAGCAGCTTAGAAGGACAGAACTATGGCTACACCTTC.

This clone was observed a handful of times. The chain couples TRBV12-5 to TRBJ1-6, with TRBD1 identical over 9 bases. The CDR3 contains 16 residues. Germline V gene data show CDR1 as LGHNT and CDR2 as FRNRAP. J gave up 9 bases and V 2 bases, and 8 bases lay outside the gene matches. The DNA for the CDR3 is TGTGCTAGTGGTTTGACGACCGGGACAGGGCCTTCACCCCTCCACTTT. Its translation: CASGLTTGTGPSPLHF.

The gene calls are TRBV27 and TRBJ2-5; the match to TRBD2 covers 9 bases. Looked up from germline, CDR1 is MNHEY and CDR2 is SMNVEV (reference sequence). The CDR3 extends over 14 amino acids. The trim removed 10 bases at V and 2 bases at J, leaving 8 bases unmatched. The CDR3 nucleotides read TGTGCCACTAAACGACTAGCGGTACAAGAGACCCAGTACTTC. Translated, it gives CATKRLAVQETQYF.

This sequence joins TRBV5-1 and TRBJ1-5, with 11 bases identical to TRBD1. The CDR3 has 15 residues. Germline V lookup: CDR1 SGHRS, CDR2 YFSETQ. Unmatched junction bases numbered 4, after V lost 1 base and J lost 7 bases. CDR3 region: CASSLRTGGDQPQHF. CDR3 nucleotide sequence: TGCGCCAGCAGCTTGAGGACAGGGGGCGACCAGCCCCAGCATTTT.

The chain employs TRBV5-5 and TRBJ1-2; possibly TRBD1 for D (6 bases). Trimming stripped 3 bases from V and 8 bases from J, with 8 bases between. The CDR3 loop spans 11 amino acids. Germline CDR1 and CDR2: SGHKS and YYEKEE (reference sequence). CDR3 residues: CASSSTGGYTF. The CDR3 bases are TGTGCCAGCAGCTCTACAGGGGGCTACACCTTC.

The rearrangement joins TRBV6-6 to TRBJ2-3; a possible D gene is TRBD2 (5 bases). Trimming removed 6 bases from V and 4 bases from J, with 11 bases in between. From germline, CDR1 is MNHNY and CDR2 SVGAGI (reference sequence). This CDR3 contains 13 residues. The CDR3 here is CASSNGVADTQYF. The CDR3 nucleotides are TGTGCCAGCAGCAACGGGGTAGCAGATACGCAGTATTTT.

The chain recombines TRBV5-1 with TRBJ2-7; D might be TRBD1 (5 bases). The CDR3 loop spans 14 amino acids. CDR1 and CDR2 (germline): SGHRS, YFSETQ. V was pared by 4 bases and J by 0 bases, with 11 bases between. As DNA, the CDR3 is TGCGCCAGCAGCCCCCGACAGAGCTCCTACGAGCAGTACTTC. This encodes CASSPRQSSYEQYF.

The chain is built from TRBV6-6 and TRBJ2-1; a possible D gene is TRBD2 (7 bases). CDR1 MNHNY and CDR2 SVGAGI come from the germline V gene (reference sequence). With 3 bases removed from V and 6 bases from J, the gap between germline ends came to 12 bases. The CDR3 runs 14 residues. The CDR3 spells CASSYGGGGNEQFF. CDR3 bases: TGTGCCAGCAGTTATGGGGGCGGGGGCAATGAGCAGTTCTTC.

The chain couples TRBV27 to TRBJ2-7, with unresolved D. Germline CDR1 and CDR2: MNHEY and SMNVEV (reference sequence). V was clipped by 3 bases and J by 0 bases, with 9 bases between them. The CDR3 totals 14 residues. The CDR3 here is CASSFSRSSYEQYF. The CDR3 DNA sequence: TGTGCCAGCAGTTTCTCTCGGAGCTCCTACGAGCAGTACTTC.

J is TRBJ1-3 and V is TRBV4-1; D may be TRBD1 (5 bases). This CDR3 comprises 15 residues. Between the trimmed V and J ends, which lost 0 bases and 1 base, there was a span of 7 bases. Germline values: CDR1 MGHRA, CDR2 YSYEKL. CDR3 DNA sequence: TGCGCCAGCAGCCAAGATCCAGGGTCTGGAAACACCATATATTTT. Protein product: CASSQDPGSGNTIYF.

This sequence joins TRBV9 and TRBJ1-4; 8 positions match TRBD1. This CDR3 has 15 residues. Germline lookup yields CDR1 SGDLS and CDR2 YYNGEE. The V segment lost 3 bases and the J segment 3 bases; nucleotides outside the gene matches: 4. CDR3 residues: CASSGRTGPNEKLFF. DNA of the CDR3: TGTGCCAGCAGCGGACGGACAGGGCCTAATGAAAAACTGTTTTTT.

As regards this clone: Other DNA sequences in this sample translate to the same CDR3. The CDR3 loop reads CASSVVAGGPGETQYF. The CDR3 nucleotides are TGTGCCAGCAGCGTAGTGGCGGGGGGGCCCGGGGAGACCCAGTACTTC. The chain joins TRBV9 to TRBJ2-5; 9 nucleotides align to TRBD2. This CDR3 contains 16 residues. Germline CDR1 SGDLS, CDR2 YYNGEE. Losses at the gene ends were 0 bases for V and 5 bases for J; bases not matched to a gene: 8.

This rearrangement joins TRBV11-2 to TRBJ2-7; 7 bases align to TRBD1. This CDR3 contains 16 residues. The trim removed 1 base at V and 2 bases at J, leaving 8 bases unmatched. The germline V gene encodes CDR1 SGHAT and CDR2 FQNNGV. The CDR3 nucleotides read TGTGCCAGCAGCTTAGTTATCGGGACAGAGCCCTACGAGCAGTACTTC. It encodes CASSLVIGTEPYEQYF.

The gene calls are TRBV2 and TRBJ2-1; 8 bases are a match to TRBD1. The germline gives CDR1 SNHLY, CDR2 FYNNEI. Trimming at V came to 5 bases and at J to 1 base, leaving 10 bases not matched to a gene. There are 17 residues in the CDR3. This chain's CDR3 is CASSLTGTGLSYNEQFF. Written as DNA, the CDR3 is TGTGCCAGCAGTCTAACCGGGACAGGCCTGTCCTACAATGAGCAGTTCTTC.

CDR3 coding DNA: TGCGCCAGCAGCCAAACCGGGACTAATCCCGTTAATGAGCAGTTCTTC. This codes for CASSQTGTNPVNEQFF. The chain combines TRBV4-3 with TRBJ2-1, with TRBD2 identical over 7 bases. V lost 2 bases, J lost 7 bases, and 11 bases stayed unmatched. Germline CDR1 LGHNA, CDR2 YSLEER. The CDR3 covers 16 residues.

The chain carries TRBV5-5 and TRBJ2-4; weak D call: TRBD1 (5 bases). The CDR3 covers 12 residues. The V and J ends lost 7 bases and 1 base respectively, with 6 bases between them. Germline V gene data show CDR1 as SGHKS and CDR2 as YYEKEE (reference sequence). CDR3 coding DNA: TGTGCCAGCCAGGGTGCCAAAAACATTCAGTACTTC. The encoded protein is CASQGAKNIQYF.

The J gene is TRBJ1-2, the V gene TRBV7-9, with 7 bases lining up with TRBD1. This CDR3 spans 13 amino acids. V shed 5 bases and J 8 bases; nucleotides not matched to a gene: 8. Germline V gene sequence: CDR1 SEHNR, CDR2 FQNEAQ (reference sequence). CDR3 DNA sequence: TGTGCCAGCAGCCGTCAGGGGGTCCAGGGCTACACCTTC. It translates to CASSRQGVQGYTF.

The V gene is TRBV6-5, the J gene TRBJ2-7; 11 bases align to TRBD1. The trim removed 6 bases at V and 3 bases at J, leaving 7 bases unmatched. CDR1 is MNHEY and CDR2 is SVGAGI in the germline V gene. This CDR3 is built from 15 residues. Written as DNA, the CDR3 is TGTGCCAGCAGAGCCGGGACAGGGGGAGGCTACGAGCAGTACTTC. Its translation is CASRAGTGGGYEQYF.

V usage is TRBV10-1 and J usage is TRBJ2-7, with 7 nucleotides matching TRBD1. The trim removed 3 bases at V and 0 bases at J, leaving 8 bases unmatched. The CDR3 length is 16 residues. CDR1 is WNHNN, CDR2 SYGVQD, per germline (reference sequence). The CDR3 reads CASSDHPWTGSYEQYF. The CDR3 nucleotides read TGCGCCAGCAGTGACCACCCCTGGACAGGCTCCTACGAGCAGTACTTC.

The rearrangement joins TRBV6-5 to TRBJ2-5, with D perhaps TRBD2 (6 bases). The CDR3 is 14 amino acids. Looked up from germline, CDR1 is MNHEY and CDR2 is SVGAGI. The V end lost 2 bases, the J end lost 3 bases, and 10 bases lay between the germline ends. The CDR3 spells CASSYLAGKETQYF. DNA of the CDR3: TGTGCCAGCAGTTACCTGGCGGGGAAAGAGACCCAGTACTTC.

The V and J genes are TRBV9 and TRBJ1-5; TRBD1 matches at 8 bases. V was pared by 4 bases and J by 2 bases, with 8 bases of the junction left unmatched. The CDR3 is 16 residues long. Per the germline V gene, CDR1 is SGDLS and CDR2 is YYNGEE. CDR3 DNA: TGTGCCAGCAGCAACGGACAGGGTGGGGGCAATCAGCCCCAGCATTTT. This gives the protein CASSNGQGGGNQPQHF.

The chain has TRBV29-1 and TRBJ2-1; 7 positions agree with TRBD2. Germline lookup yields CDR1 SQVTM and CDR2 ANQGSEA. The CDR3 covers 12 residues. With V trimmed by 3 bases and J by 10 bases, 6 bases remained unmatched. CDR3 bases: TGCAGCGTTGATGGGGGGGTCCCCGAGCAGTTCTTC. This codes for CSVDGGVPEQFF.